This TCR beta chain was sequenced for a study of molecular identifiers for immune sequencing clone quantification. Study context: Replicates split RNA from about 20,000 or 100,000 naive CD8 cells five ways, and the researchers sequenced four portions.

As CD8+CD4-CCR7+CD45RA+ cells, naive CD8 T cells were sorted. Study-wide findings and caveats: Clones carrying above 20 RNA copies accounted for over 97% of effector molecules, under 1% in naive cells.

A remark on this clonotype: Its antigen is as yet unknown.

Germline values: CDR1 SGHVS, CDR2 FNYEAQ. The CDR3 has 17 residues. Methods described previously, with TCR primers listed, were used for bulk TCR libraries. TCRdb reprocessed the PCR reads with MiXCR, giving one entry per CDR3 protein. Here the sample spans some 590,000 distinct CDR3 sequences, about 25% being singletons. Sample: naive CD8+ T cells from blood, with Jurkat cell RNA spiked in. Subset defined: FACS-sorted CD8+CD4-CCR7+CD45RA+ naive T cells. The source is a human donor in good health. Some libraries in this study had Jurkat cell RNA spiked in. This rearrangement joins TRBV7-6 to TRBJ2-3, with no clear D. The J call may be wrong; the DNA end is better matched by TRBJ1-5. This chain's CDR3 is CASSLVVAAGSTDTQHF. In DNA, the CDR3 is TGTGCCAGCAGCTTAGTCGTCGCCGCGGGGAGCACAGATACGCAGCATTTT.